This note documents a single TCR beta chain sequence. The sample originates from a study of T cells in Graves' hyperthyroidism and ophthalmopathy. TCR beta CDR3 region amplification was performed from RNA transcripts. First-round RT-PCR with HTBI primers amplified the TCR CDR3 region. TCRdb passed the multiplex PCR reads through MiXCR, listing each CDR3 protein once. The sample yields about 500,000 distinct CDR3 sequences, approximately 16% seen once. The CDR3 loop spans 12 amino acids. V gave up 1 base and J gave up 5 bases, with 7 bases separating them. Looked up from germline, CDR1 is DFQATT and CDR2 is SNEGSKA (reference sequence). Absence of ophthalmopathy progression within 18 months defined stable Graves' hyperthyroidism. PBMCs were obtained from approximately 10 ml fresh peripheral blood.

The sequenced sample consisted of blood. The rearrangement uses TRBV20-1 and TRBJ2-3, with D perhaps matching TRBD2 (5 bases). The origin of this receptor is a woman under 30 with Graves' hyperthyroidism. The CDR3 sequence is CSARGGGDTQYF. The CDR3 bases are TGCAGTGCTAGAGGAGGAGGAGATACGCAGTATTTT.